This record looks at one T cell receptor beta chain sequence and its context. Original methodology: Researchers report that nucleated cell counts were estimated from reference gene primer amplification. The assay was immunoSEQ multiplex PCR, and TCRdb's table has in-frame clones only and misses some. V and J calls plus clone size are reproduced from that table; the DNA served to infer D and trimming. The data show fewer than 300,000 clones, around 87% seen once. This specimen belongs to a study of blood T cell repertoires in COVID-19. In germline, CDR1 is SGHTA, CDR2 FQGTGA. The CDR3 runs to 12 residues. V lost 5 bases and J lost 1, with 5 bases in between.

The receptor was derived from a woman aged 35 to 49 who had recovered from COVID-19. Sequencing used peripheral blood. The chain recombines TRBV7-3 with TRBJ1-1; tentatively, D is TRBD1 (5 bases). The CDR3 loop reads CASSTGNTEAFF. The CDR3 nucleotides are TGTGCCAGCAGCACAGGGAACACTGAAGCTTTCTTT.